Shown below are 3 T cell receptor beta chains from a single sample sequenced in a study of blood T cells in healthy people across ages. With a J-beta primer mix and a sample-barcoded 5' primer, a second PCR ran about 7 to 11 cycles. TCRdb re-analysed the 5' RACE reads in MiXCR, keeping a single row per CDR3 protein. Here the sample spans approximately 810,000 distinct CDR3 sequences, roughly 40% being singletons. The sequenced sample was blood. All receptors derive from a man in his late teens or twenties in good health.

The sample holds a few counts of this clonotype. The chain links TRBV14 to TRBJ2-5; D is ambiguous. Deletions cut 2 bases from V and 3 bases from J, with 10 bases between. CDR3 length: 14 residues. Germline lookup yields CDR1 SGHDN and CDR2 FVKESK. The CDR3 coding sequence is TGTGCCAGCAGCCAATTTAGCTCCAAAGAGACCCAGTACTTC. Its translation is CASSQFSSKETQYF.

The rearrangement uses TRBV7-3 and TRBJ2-1; the D gene could be TRBD1 or TRBD2 (5 bases each). This CDR3 is 17 amino acids long. Looked up from germline, CDR1 is SGHTA and CDR2 is FQGTGA. V was pared by 4 bases and J by 0 bases, with 16 bases between. The CDR3 DNA reads as TGTGCCAGCAGCTCCCTCCCGGGGCCGAGCTCCTACAATGAGCAGTTCTTC. As protein: CASSSLPGPSSYNEQFF.

This clonotype appeared a few times. The CDR3 sequence is CASSPQLADSYNEQYF. The CDR3 DNA reads TGCGCCAGCAGCCCGCAACTAGCGGACTCCTACAATGAGCAGTACTTC. The chain links TRBV5-1 to TRBJ2-1; 8 bases align to TRBD2. TRBJ2-7 matches the DNA end more closely, so the J call is doubtful. CDR1 and CDR2 from the germline V gene are SGHRS and YFSETQ. The CDR3 loop spans 16 amino acids.